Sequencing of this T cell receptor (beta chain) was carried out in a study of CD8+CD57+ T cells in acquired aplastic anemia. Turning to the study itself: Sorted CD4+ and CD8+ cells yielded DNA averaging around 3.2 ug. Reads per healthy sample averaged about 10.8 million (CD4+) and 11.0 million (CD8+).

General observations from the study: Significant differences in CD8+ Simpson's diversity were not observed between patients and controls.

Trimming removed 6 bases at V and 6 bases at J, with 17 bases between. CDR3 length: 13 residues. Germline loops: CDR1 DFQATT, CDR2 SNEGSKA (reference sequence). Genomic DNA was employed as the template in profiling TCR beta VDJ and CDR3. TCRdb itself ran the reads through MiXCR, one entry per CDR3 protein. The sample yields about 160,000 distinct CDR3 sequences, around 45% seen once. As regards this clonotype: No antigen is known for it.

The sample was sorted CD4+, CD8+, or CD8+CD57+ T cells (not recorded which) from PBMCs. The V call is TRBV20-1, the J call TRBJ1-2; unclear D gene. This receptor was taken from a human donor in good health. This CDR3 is CSARTRSYDGYTF. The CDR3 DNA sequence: TGCAGTGCACGGACCCGATCCTATGATGGCTACACCTTC.